A single sample gave rise to the 32 T cell receptor beta chains below, sequenced in a study of cytomegalovirus exposure and HLA in healthy donors. Generated by immunoSEQ multiplex PCR, the TCRdb table keeps only in-frame clones and is missing some. The table records 100,000 to 150,000 clones, about 96% of them present only once. Material: PBMCs. The receptors were gathered from a man younger than 35 in good health and CMV-seronegative.

V is TRBV15 and J is TRBJ2-3; 11 bases fit TRBD2. After removal of 2 bases from V and 6 bases from J, the junction contained 7 bases not matched to a gene. The CDR3 length is 16 residues. The germline V gene encodes CDR1 LNHNV and CDR2 YYDKDF (reference sequence). The CDR3 nucleotides read TGTGCCACCAGCAGAACTAGCGGGAGTAAGGAGGATACGCAGTATTTT. Protein: CATSRTSGSKEDTQYF. Complete variable domain (other parts from reference TRBV15 and TRBJ2-3): DAMVIQNPRYQVTQFGKPVTLSCSQTLNHNVMYWYQQKSSQAPKLLFHYYDKDFNNEADTPDNFQSRRPNTSFCFLDIRSPGLGDTAMYLCATSRTSGSKEDTQYFGPGTRLTVL.

The chain combines TRBV4-1 with TRBJ2-1, with 8 bases identical to TRBD2. The germline gives CDR1 MGHRA, CDR2 YSYEKL. CDR3 length: 19 residues. Losses at the gene ends were 0 bases for V and 7 bases for J; bases not matched to a gene: 17. This chain's CDR3 is CASSQDIGGRPRNPNEQFF. The CDR3 coding sequence is TGCGCCAGCAGCCAAGATATCGGCGGGAGGCCCCGAAATCCTAATGAGCAGTTCTTC.

The V gene is TRBV19, the J gene TRBJ2-1, with D possibly being TRBD2 (7 bases). V was trimmed by 5 bases and J by 3 bases, leaving 11 bases between them. The germline V gene encodes CDR1 LNHDA and CDR2 SQIVND (reference sequence). The CDR3 is 14 residues long. This CDR3 reads CASSWRGGYNEQFF. In DNA form, the CDR3 reads TGTGCCAGTAGTTGGAGGGGGGGCTACAATGAGCAGTTCTTC.

The rearrangement joins TRBV5-1 to TRBJ2-5, with 9 bases matching TRBD2. The CDR3 totals 15 residues. Germline CDR1 and CDR2: SGHRS and YFSETQ. Trimming cost V 6 bases and J 5 bases; bases outside gene matches: 11. Here the CDR3 reads CASKRNSGSEETQYF. As DNA, the CDR3 is TGCGCCAGCAAGCGGAATAGCGGGAGTGAGGAGACCCAGTACTTC.

The V and J genes are TRBV15 and TRBJ2-1; perhaps TRBD1 as D (5 bases). V was clipped by 5 bases and J by 4 bases, with 21 bases between them. CDR3 length equals 17 residues. Germline CDR1 LNHNV, CDR2 YYDKDF (reference sequence). The CDR3 DNA is TGTGCCACCAGCTTAGGCTTCAGGGTCAGAGGATACAATGAGCAGTTCTTC. Residues: CATSLGFRVRGYNEQFF.

V usage is TRBV2 and J usage is TRBJ2-1; TRBD2 matches 7 bases. CDR3 size: 13 residues. The germline gives CDR1 SNHLY, CDR2 FYNNEI. After removal of 8 bases from V and 3 bases from J, the junction contained 4 bases not matched to a gene. The CDR3 loop reads CASGASGYNEQFF. Written as DNA, the CDR3 is TGTGCCAGCGGGGCTAGCGGCTACAATGAGCAGTTCTTC. Full variable domain (remainder filled in from reference TRBV2 and TRBJ2-1): EPEVTQTPSHQVTQMGQEVILRCVPISNHLYFYWYRQILGQKVEFLVSFYNNEISEKSEIFDDQFSVERPDGSNFTLKIRSTKLEDSAMYFCASGASGYNEQFFGPGTRLTVL.

V is TRBV4-1 and J is TRBJ1-5; 8 nucleotides align to TRBD1. After removal of 0 bases from V and 8 bases from J, the junction contained 6 bases not matched to a gene. In germline, CDR1 is MGHRA, CDR2 YSYEKL. The CDR3 is made up of 15 amino acids. In DNA, the CDR3 is TGCGCCAGCAGCCAAGATCGGACAGGGCGGGAGCCCCAGCATTTT. Translating gives CASSQDRTGREPQHF.

The chain uses TRBV12-5 and TRBJ2-7; TRBD2 aligns across 9 bases. From germline, CDR1 is LGHNT and CDR2 FRNRAP. This CDR3 region has 15 residues. After removal of 5 bases from V and 3 bases from J, the junction contained 8 bases not matched to a gene. The CDR3 loop is CASGISGTSFYEQYF. As DNA, the CDR3 is TGTGCTAGTGGTATCTCCGGGACTAGCTTCTACGAGCAGTACTTC.

This sequence joins TRBV11-1 and TRBJ2-7; tentatively, D is TRBD2 (7 bases). V dropped 5 bases and J dropped 6 bases, with 17 bases sitting between them. The CDR3 runs to 14 residues. Germline values: CDR1 SGHAT, CDR2 FQDESV (reference sequence). The CDR3 DNA follows: TGTGCCAGCAGCCCCCTGGGGGCGGGGGCCGAGCAGTACTTC. It specifies CASSPLGAGAEQYF.

The chain recombines TRBV30 with TRBJ2-1, with TRBD2 as a possible D gene (5 bases). The germline CDR1 and CDR2 sequences are GTSNPN and SVGIG (reference sequence). The CDR3 runs 13 residues. Trimming left V 4 bases short and J 2 bases short, with 9 bases between. CDR3 sequence reads: CAWTAGTYNEQFF. The CDR3 region has the DNA TGTGCCTGGACGGCGGGTACCTACAATGAGCAGTTCTTC.

V usage is TRBV27 and J usage is TRBJ2-2; a possible D gene is TRBD1 (6 bases). V lost 5 bases and J lost 2, with 9 bases in between. The CDR3 runs 14 residues. Germline lookup yields CDR1 MNHEY and CDR2 SMNVEV (reference sequence). The CDR3 sequence: CASSKDRNTGELFF. The DNA for the CDR3 is TGTGCCAGCAGTAAGGACAGAAACACCGGGGAGCTGTTTTTT.

This chain connects TRBV4-1 to TRBJ1-4; D gene ambiguous. Germline V gene lookup returns CDR1 MGHRA and CDR2 YSYEKL. V dropped 4 bases and J dropped 7 bases, with 10 bases sitting between them. The CDR3 has 13 amino acids. The DNA of the CDR3 is TGCGCCAGCAGCCGGTCAGTTGGTGAAAAACTGTTTTTT. Translated: CASSRSVGEKLFF.

V is TRBV6-5 and J is TRBJ2-7; 8 bases match TRBD2. With V trimmed by 5 bases and J by 0 bases, 3 bases remained unmatched. Germline V gene lookup returns CDR1 MNHEY and CDR2 SVGAGI. The CDR3 totals 14 residues. CDR3 protein: CASSGREASYEQYF. The DNA for the CDR3 is TGTGCCAGCAGTGGGCGGGAGGCCTCCTACGAGCAGTACTTC.

V gene TRBV19 combines with J gene TRBJ2-1; possibly TRBD1 for D (5 bases). This CDR3 has 13 amino acids. Trimming pared 6 bases from V and 7 bases from J, leaving 13 bases between. Germline lookup yields CDR1 LNHDA and CDR2 SQIVND (reference sequence). CDR3 amino acids: CASSRERVNEQFF. The CDR3 bases are TGTGCCAGTAGCAGGGAAAGGGTGAATGAGCAGTTCTTC. Filled out from reference TRBV19 and TRBJ2-1, the complete variable domain reads DGGITQSPKYLFRKEGQNVTLSCEQNLNHDAMYWYRQDPGQGLRLIYYSQIVNDFQKGDIAEGYSVSREKKESFPLTVTSAQKNPTAFYLCASSRERVNEQFFGPGTRLTVL.

This clone is a singleton in its sample. Germline is not matched at one junction end, which may reflect a read error. The sample holds other DNA sequences that translate to the same CDR3. V is TRBV6-6 and J is TRBJ2-7; the D gene is possibly TRBD1 (5 bases). Germline CDR1 and CDR2: MNHNY and SVGAGI (reference sequence). The CDR3 consists of 14 residues. The CDR3 region is CASSPTESSYEQYF. The CDR3 nucleotides read TGTGCCAGCAGTCCGACAGAGAGCTCCTATGAGCAGTACTTC.

The chain employs TRBV29-1 and TRBJ1-4; weak D call: TRBD1 (5 bases). CDR1 is SQVTM and CDR2 is ANQGSEA in the germline V gene. V was shortened by 6 bases and J by 1 base, with 12 bases between the two germline ends. The CDR3 has 14 residues. The CDR3 loop is CSVAQGVTNEKLFF. As DNA, the CDR3 is TGCAGCGTAGCCCAGGGTGTAACTAATGAAAAACTGTTTTTT.

CDR3 region: CASSYSASGYNEQFF. The CDR3 bases are TGTGCCAGCAGTTACTCGGCTAGCGGATACAATGAGCAGTTCTTC. The chain carries TRBV6-6 and TRBJ2-1; 7 nucleotides align to TRBD2. Germline CDR1 is MNHNY and CDR2 is SVGAGI (reference sequence). The CDR3 runs 15 residues. After removal of 0 bases from V and 4 bases from J, the junction contained 3 bases not matched to a gene.

The genes are TRBV9 and TRBJ2-2; D not certain. This CDR3 comprises 12 residues. V was clipped by 0 bases and J by 7 bases, with 4 bases between them. CDR1 and CDR2 from the germline V gene are SGDLS and YYNGEE. CDR3 in DNA: TGTGCCAGCAGCGTAGCGGGCGGGGAGCTGTTTTTT. This gives the protein CASSVAGGELFF. Variable domain in full (rest from reference TRBV9 and TRBJ2-2): DSGVTQTPKHLITATGQRVTLRCSPRSGDLSVYWYQQSLDQGLQFLIQYYNGEERAKGNILERFSAQQFPDLHSELNLSSLELGDSALYFCASSVAGGELFFGEGSRLTVL.

The genes are TRBV28 and TRBJ1-2; tentative D call: TRBD1 (5 bases). This CDR3 is 12 amino acids long. CDR1 MDHEN and CDR2 SYDVKM come from the germline V gene. V lost 2 bases, J lost 10 bases, and 11 bases lay in between. CDR3 loop: CASSLGTIDYTF. CDR3 nucleotides: TGTGCCAGCAGTTTAGGGACTATTGACTACACCTTC.

The J gene is TRBJ1-2, the V gene TRBV4-2; the D gene is possibly TRBD1 (6 bases). The V and J ends lost 1 base and 4 bases respectively, with 16 bases between them. This CDR3 is 16 amino acids long. Germline V gives CDR1 LGHNA, CDR2 YNFKEQ. The CDR3 reads CASSQGTQGIGYGYTF. In DNA, the CDR3 is TGTGCCAGCAGCCAAGGCACGCAGGGGATTGGCTATGGCTACACCTTC.

This rearrangement joins TRBV13 to TRBJ2-2; 12 bases agree with TRBD2. V gave up 8 bases and J gave up 0 bases; unmatched junction bases: 7. The germline gives CDR1 PRHDT, CDR2 FYEKMQ (reference sequence). This CDR3 comprises 17 residues. The CDR3 protein is CASLRLAGDANTGELFF. The CDR3 DNA is TGTGCCAGCTTGCGACTAGCGGGAGATGCGAACACCGGGGAGCTGTTTTTT.

V gene TRBV5-4 combines with J gene TRBJ2-5, with 7 bases fitting TRBD1. The germline V gene has CDR1 SGHNT and CDR2 YYREEE (reference sequence). The CDR3 extends over 14 amino acids. The V segment lost 0 bases and the J segment 1 base; nucleotides outside the gene matches: 0. CDR3 nucleotides: TGTGCCAGCAGCTTGGACAGGGGCCAAGAGACCCAGTACTTC. This codes for CASSLDRGQETQYF.

The gene calls are TRBV14 and TRBJ1-2; no firm D call. Germline CDR1 SGHDN, CDR2 FVKESK. V was trimmed by 3 bases and J by 2 bases, leaving 4 bases between them. This CDR3 contains 12 residues. CDR3 residues: CASSQGNYGYTF. The CDR3 nucleotides are TGTGCCAGCAGCCAGGGCAACTATGGCTACACCTTC.

The chain uses TRBV4-3 and TRBJ2-3; D may be TRBD1 (5 bases). The CDR3 length is 14 residues. V was trimmed by 0 bases and J by 4 bases, leaving 8 bases between them. Looked up from germline, CDR1 is LGHNA and CDR2 is YSLEER. The CDR3 here is CASSQEVGPDTQYF. CDR3 bases: TGCGCCAGCAGCCAAGAAGTGGGGCCAGATACGCAGTATTTT.

J is TRBJ2-7 and V is TRBV30; D uncertain. Trimming took 0 bases from V and 3 from J, leaving 9 bases between them. This CDR3 comprises 13 residues. Germline V CDR1 and CDR2: GTSNPN, SVGIG (reference sequence). The CDR3 sequence is CAWSVDSLYEQYF. CDR3 bases: TGTGCCTGGAGTGTAGACTCACTCTACGAGCAGTACTTC.

The chain carries TRBV9 and TRBJ1-1; weak D call: TRBD1 (5 bases). V shed 4 bases and J shed 0 bases, with 13 bases lying between them. This CDR3 has 15 amino acids. Germline CDR1 reads SGDLS; CDR2 reads YYNGEE. CDR3 protein: CASSPRDSMNTEAFF. As DNA, the CDR3 is TGTGCCAGCAGCCCCCGAGACAGCATGAACACTGAAGCTTTCTTT.

The CDR3 sequence is CARGLAGTGELFF. The DNA of the CDR3 is TGTGCCCGGGGACTAGCGGGCACCGGGGAGCTGTTTTTT. This chain links TRBV13 with TRBJ2-2; 12 bases are a match to TRBD2. Germline V gene data show CDR1 as PRHDT and CDR2 as FYEKMQ (reference sequence). The trim removed 11 bases at V and 4 bases at J, leaving 2 bases unmatched. The CDR3 has 13 residues.

The genes are TRBV5-6 and TRBJ1-5; 9 bases agree with TRBD1. Germline-derived CDR1 and CDR2 are SGHDT and YYEEEE. This CDR3 spans 16 amino acids. V gave up 4 bases and J gave up 3 bases; unmatched junction bases: 8. The DNA for the CDR3 is TGTGCCAGCAGCATAGGGACAGGGTCGATCAATCAGCCCCAGCATTTT. Residues: CASSIGTGSINQPQHF.

The CDR3 DNA reads as TGCAGCGCGTTTAGCGGGAGGGCCGTTGGGGGAGAGACCCAGTACTTC. This sequence encodes CSAFSGRAVGGETQYF. This chain connects TRBV29-1 to TRBJ2-5; TRBD2 aligns across 11 bases. J lost 4 bases, V lost 7 bases, and 14 bases had no gene match. Germline lookup yields CDR1 SQVTM and CDR2 ANQGSEA. CDR3 size: 16 residues.

This chain connects TRBV13 to TRBJ2-1, with 7 bases lining up with TRBD1. This CDR3 spans 14 amino acids. Trimming removed 6 bases from V and 4 bases from J; junction bases left unmatched: 6. Germline values: CDR1 PRHDT, CDR2 FYEKMQ (reference sequence). The CDR3 region has the DNA TGTGCCAGCAGGCCGGGACAGAGTTACAATGAGCAGTTCTTC. This codes for CASRPGQSYNEQFF.

The V gene is TRBV7-2, the J gene TRBJ2-7; the D gene is possibly TRBD1 (6 bases). The CDR3 consists of 11 residues. CDR1 and CDR2 from the germline V gene are SGHTA and FQGNSA. The V gene lost 4 bases and the J gene lost 7 bases, with 8 bases spanning the gap. The CDR3 nucleotides are TGTGCCAGCAGCTACAGGGAGGAGCAGTACTTC. Residues: CASSYREEQYF.

The chain uses TRBV9 and TRBJ2-2; 11 bases are a match to TRBD2. The V segment lost 4 bases and the J segment 3 bases; nucleotides outside the gene matches: 5. The germline CDR1 and CDR2 sequences are SGDLS and YYNGEE. The CDR3 spans 16 residues. This CDR3 is CASSSPGLADTGELFF. CDR3 nucleotide sequence: TGTGCCAGCAGCTCGCCGGGACTAGCGGACACCGGGGAGCTGTTTTTT.